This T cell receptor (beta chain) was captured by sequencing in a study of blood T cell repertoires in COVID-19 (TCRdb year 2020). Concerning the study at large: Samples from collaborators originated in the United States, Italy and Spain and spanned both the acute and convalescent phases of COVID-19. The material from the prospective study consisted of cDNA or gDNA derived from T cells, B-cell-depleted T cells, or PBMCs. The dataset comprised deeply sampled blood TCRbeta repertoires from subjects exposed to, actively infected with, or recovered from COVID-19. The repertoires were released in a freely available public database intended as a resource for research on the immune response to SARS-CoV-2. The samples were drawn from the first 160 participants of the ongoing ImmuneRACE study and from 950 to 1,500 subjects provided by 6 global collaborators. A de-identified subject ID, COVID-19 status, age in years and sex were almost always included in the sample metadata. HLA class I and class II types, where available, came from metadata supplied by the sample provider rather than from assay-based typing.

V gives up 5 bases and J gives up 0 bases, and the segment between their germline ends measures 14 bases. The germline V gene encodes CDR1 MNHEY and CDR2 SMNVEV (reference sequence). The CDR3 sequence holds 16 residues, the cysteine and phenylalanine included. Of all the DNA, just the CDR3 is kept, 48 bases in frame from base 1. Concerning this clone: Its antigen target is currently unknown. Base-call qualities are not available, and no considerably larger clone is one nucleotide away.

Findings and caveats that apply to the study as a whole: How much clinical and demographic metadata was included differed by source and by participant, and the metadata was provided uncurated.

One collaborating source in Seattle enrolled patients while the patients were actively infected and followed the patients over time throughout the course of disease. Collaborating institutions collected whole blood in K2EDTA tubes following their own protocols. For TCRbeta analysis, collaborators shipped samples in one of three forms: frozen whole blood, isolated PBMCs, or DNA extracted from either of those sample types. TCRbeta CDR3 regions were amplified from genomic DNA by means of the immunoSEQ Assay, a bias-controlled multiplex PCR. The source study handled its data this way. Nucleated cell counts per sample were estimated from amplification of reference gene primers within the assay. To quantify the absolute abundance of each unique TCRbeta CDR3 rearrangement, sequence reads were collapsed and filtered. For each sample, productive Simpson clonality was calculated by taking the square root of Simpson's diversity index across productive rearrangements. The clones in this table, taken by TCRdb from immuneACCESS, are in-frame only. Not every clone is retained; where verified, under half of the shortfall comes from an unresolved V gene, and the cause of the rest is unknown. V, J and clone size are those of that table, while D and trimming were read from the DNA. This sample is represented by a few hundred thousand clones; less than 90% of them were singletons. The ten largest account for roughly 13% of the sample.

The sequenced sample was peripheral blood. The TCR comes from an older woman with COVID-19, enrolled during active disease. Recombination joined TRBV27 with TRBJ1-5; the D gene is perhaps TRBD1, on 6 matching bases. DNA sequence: TGTGCCAGCAGTCCTTTCCAGGGGACTAGCAATCAGCCCCAGCATTTT. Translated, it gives CASSPFQGTSNQPQHF.